These 20 T cell receptor beta chains were sequenced from one sample in a study of blood T cells in healthy people across ages. The use of a sample-barcoded 5' primer and a J-beta primer mix characterized a second PCR of roughly 6 to 11 cycles. One entry per CDR3 protein, called by TCRdb with MiXCR from the 5' RACE reads. The data contain approximately 800,000 distinct CDR3 sequences, more than 45% of them singletons. The sample comprised blood. The receptors here all came from a man younger than 45 in good health.

This chain links TRBV3-1 with TRBJ2-4; tentatively, D is TRBD1 (6 bases). The germline V gene encodes CDR1 LGHDT and CDR2 YNNKEL (reference sequence). The CDR3 loop spans 17 amino acids. V was cut by 1 base and J by 8 bases, with 21 bases left in between. CDR3 residues: CASSQGGRTTGLDIQYF. The DNA for the CDR3 is TGTGCCAGCAGCCAAGGGGGCCGTACGACAGGTCTGGACATTCAGTACTTC.

V usage is TRBV20-1 and J usage is TRBJ2-7; D is uncertain. CDR1 DFQATT and CDR2 SNEGSKA come from the germline V gene (reference sequence). V was clipped by 3 bases and J by 2 bases, with 17 bases between them. This CDR3 region has 15 residues. As DNA, the CDR3 is TGCAGTGCTAGGTATCCCTCGGAATGGGCCTACGAGCAGTACTTC. Translated, it gives CSARYPSEWAYEQYF.

The chain carries TRBV29-1 and TRBJ2-5; D is possibly TRBD1 (5 bases). Looked up from germline, CDR1 is SQVTM and CDR2 is ANQGSEA. The CDR3 contains 12 residues. V shed 3 bases and J shed 5 bases, with 10 bases lying between them. As DNA, the CDR3 is TGCAGCGTTGAGGTGGGGCCGGAGACCCAGTACTTC. Residues: CSVEVGPETQYF.

This clonotype came up a few times. The rearrangement links TRBV7-2 to TRBJ2-7; 14 nucleotides agree with TRBD2. The trim removed 6 bases at V and 6 bases at J, leaving 4 bases unmatched. Per germline, CDR1 SGHTA and CDR2 FQGNSA. The CDR3 contains 14 residues. CDR3 nucleotide sequence: TGTGCCAGCAGTACCGGACTAGCGGGGGGCGAGCAGTACTTC. The encoded protein is CASSTGLAGGEQYF. Looking up the rest from reference TRBV7-2 and TRBJ2-7 gives the full variable domain: GAGVSQSPSNKVTEKGKDVELRCDPISGHTALYWYRQSLGQGLEFLIYFQGNSAPDKSGLPSDRFSAERTGGSVSTLTIQRTQQEDSAVYLCASSTGLAGGEQYFGPGTRLTVT.

The rearrangement uses TRBV10-3 and TRBJ2-3; 7 bases map to TRBD2. The CDR3 has 14 residues. Germline trimming cut 11 bases from V and 3 bases from J; bases unmatched to any gene: 11. Germline V gives CDR1 ENHRY, CDR2 SYGVKD. CDR3 amino acids: CALRGGDLTDTQYF. In DNA, the CDR3 is TGTGCCCTGCGGGGAGGGGATCTGACAGATACGCAGTATTTT.

V and J are TRBV2 and TRBJ2-4; D might be TRBD2 (5 bases). CDR1 SNHLY and CDR2 FYNNEI come from the germline V gene. V was trimmed by 6 bases and J by 3 bases, leaving 15 bases between them. The CDR3 totals 15 residues. The DNA of the CDR3 is TGTGCCAGCAGCGAGGGCCACAGCTTCAAAAACATTCAGTACTTC. Encoded protein: CASSEGHSFKNIQYF.

This clonotype is a singleton in its sample. Here the CDR3 DNA reads TGCGCCAGCAGCCAAGATTACGCAGATACGCAGTATTTT. Its protein is CASSQDYADTQYF. V usage is TRBV4-3 and J usage is TRBJ2-3; D uncertain. CDR1 is LGHNA, CDR2 YSLEER, per germline. V shed 0 bases and J shed 4 bases, with 5 bases lying between them. The CDR3 has 13 residues.

The gene calls are TRBV11-2 and TRBJ2-1; 14 bases agree with TRBD2. With V trimmed by 3 bases and J by 13 bases, 11 bases remained unmatched. The CDR3 totals 16 residues. Germline V lookup: CDR1 SGHAT, CDR2 FQNNGV. The CDR3 sequence: CASSLKSGLAGETQFF. The CDR3 DNA sequence: TGTGCCAGCAGCTTGAAGTCGGGACTAGCGGGAGAGACCCAGTTCTTC.

This chain links TRBV7-8 with TRBJ2-1, with a tentative D call TRBD2 (5 bases). Deletions cut 5 bases from V and 3 bases from J, with 20 bases between. The germline CDR1 and CDR2 sequences are SGHVS and FQNEAQ. The CDR3 contains 17 residues. CDR3 loop: CASSTRQKTGSYNEQFF. DNA for the CDR3: TGTGCCAGCAGCACCAGGCAGAAAACGGGGAGCTACAATGAGCAGTTCTTC.

The gene calls are TRBV28 and TRBJ1-1; 10 bases align to TRBD1. With 6 bases clipped from V and 9 bases from J, the junction kept 7 bases outside the gene matches. Germline CDR1 MDHEN, CDR2 SYDVKM. CDR3 length equals 13 residues. CDR3 bases: TGTGCCAGCAGCGAACCGGGACAGGGGAAAGCTTTCTTT. Translating it yields CASSEPGQGKAFF.

This clonotype was counted a few times. The chain couples TRBV20-1 to TRBJ2-1; D is unclear. Between the trimmed V and J ends, which lost 8 bases and 7 bases, there was a span of 15 bases. The CDR3 runs 12 residues. CDR1 is DFQATT, CDR2 SNEGSKA, per germline (reference sequence). The CDR3 coding sequence is TGCAGTCAATCACGCCCGTTTAATGAGCAGTTCTTC. Translating it yields CSQSRPFNEQFF.

The chain employs TRBV7-2 and TRBJ1-5, with D unclear. Trimming removed 1 base from V and 3 bases from J, with 10 bases in between. There are 15 residues in the CDR3. Germline V gives CDR1 SGHTA, CDR2 FQGNSA. The CDR3 DNA reads TGTGCCAGCAGCTTAGTAGCCAGCCTCAATCAGCCCCAGCATTTT. Translating gives CASSLVASLNQPQHF.

The V and J genes are TRBV20-1 and TRBJ1-2; 8 bases match TRBD1. Germline loops: CDR1 DFQATT, CDR2 SNEGSKA (reference sequence). This CDR3 has 15 residues. With V trimmed by 5 bases and J by 4 bases, 12 bases remained unmatched. CDR3 sequence (DNA): TGCAGTGCTGGACTACAAGGGACAGGTGTCTATGGCTACACCTTC. Protein: CSAGLQGTGVYGYTF.

The V gene is TRBV20-1, the J gene TRBJ2-1; D possibly corresponds to TRBD2 (6 bases). The germline V and J ends were trimmed by 5 bases and 2 bases, with 22 bases remaining between them. The CDR3 consists of 17 residues. The germline V gene has CDR1 DFQATT and CDR2 SNEGSKA (reference sequence). Here the CDR3 reads CSAYPEGRGYAYNEQFF. CDR3 nucleotide sequence: TGCAGTGCTTATCCAGAGGGGCGGGGCTACGCCTACAATGAGCAGTTCTTC.

The rearrangement uses TRBV12-3 or TRBV12-4 and TRBJ1-6, with D possibly being TRBD1 (6 bases). The CDR3 is 16 residues long. Deletions cut 7 bases from V and 8 bases from J, with 21 bases between. The CDR3: CASTKSPQGTYSPLHF. In nucleotides, the CDR3 is TGTGCCAGCACCAAATCCCCCCAGGGGACCTATTCACCCCTCCACTTT.

CDR3 sequence reads: CSAYRGPPSYEQYF. DNA of the CDR3: TGCAGTGCTTACCGGGGGCCTCCCTCCTACGAGCAGTACTTC. The V gene is TRBV20-1, the J gene TRBJ2-7; tentatively, D is TRBD1 or TRBD2 (6 bases each). The germline V gene has CDR1 DFQATT and CDR2 SNEGSKA (reference sequence). This CDR3 has 14 residues. Trimming removed 5 bases from V and 0 bases from J, with 14 bases in between.

J is TRBJ2-3 and V is TRBV10-3; D is perhaps TRBD1 (6 bases). There are 14 residues in the CDR3. The germline V gene has CDR1 ENHRY and CDR2 SYGVKD. V lost 4 bases and J lost 3, with 11 bases in between. Here the CDR3 reads CAISGGTQTDTQYF. CDR3 DNA sequence: TGTGCCATCAGTGGGGGGACACAAACAGATACGCAGTATTTT.

At least ten counts were recorded for this clonotype. V usage is TRBV10-3 and J usage is TRBJ1-2; tentatively, D is TRBD1 (6 bases). In germline, CDR1 is ENHRY, CDR2 SYGVKD. CDR3 length: 15 residues. With 4 bases removed from V and 8 bases from J, the gap between germline ends came to 20 bases. This chain's CDR3 is CAISGGTGNTDGYTF. The CDR3 DNA reads TGTGCCATCAGTGGAGGAACAGGGAATACAGACGGCTACACCTTC.

This chain joins TRBV20-1 and TRBJ2-7; a weak D match, TRBD1 (5 bases). Per the germline V gene, CDR1 is DFQATT and CDR2 is SNEGSKA (reference sequence). Trimming stripped 3 bases from V and 5 bases from J, with 17 bases between. This CDR3 region has 14 residues. CDR3 protein: CSASVQGFFHEQYF. In DNA form, the CDR3 reads TGCAGTGCTAGTGTGCAGGGCTTCTTCCACGAGCAGTACTTC.

The gene calls are TRBV20-1 and TRBJ2-5, with unresolved D. This CDR3 contains 12 residues. From germline, CDR1 is DFQATT and CDR2 SNEGSKA (reference sequence). V was shortened by 5 bases and J by 11 bases, with 18 bases between the two germline ends. Here the CDR3 DNA reads TGCAGTGCTCGACCAAGCTCGGATTGGCAGTACTTC. Its translation is CSARPSSDWQYF.